The clone carrying this TCR beta chain was seen repeatedly, ten times or more. Trimming shortened V by 3 bases and J by 1 base, and 9 bases separated the two germline ends. Germline-derived CDR1 and CDR2 are DFQATT and SNEGSKA (reference sequence). The CDR3 covers 13 residues. cDNA molecules, individually, were tagged with unique molecular identifiers. TCRdb re-derived calls from the 5' RACE reads in MiXCR, one entry per CDR3 protein. The data contain around 25,000 distinct CDR3 sequences, 3.5% to 5% of them singletons. The data were obtained in a study of early T cells in non-severe SARS-CoV-2 infection.

Source material: whole blood. This receptor was obtained from an adult who was a healthcare worker with PCR-confirmed SARS-CoV-2 infection or an uninfected control (not recorded which). The gene calls are TRBV20-1 and TRBJ1-1; D call uncertain. CDR3 in amino acids: CSASSPENTEAFF. The CDR3, as DNA: TGCAGTGCTAGTAGCCCAGAGAACACTGAAGCTTTCTTT.